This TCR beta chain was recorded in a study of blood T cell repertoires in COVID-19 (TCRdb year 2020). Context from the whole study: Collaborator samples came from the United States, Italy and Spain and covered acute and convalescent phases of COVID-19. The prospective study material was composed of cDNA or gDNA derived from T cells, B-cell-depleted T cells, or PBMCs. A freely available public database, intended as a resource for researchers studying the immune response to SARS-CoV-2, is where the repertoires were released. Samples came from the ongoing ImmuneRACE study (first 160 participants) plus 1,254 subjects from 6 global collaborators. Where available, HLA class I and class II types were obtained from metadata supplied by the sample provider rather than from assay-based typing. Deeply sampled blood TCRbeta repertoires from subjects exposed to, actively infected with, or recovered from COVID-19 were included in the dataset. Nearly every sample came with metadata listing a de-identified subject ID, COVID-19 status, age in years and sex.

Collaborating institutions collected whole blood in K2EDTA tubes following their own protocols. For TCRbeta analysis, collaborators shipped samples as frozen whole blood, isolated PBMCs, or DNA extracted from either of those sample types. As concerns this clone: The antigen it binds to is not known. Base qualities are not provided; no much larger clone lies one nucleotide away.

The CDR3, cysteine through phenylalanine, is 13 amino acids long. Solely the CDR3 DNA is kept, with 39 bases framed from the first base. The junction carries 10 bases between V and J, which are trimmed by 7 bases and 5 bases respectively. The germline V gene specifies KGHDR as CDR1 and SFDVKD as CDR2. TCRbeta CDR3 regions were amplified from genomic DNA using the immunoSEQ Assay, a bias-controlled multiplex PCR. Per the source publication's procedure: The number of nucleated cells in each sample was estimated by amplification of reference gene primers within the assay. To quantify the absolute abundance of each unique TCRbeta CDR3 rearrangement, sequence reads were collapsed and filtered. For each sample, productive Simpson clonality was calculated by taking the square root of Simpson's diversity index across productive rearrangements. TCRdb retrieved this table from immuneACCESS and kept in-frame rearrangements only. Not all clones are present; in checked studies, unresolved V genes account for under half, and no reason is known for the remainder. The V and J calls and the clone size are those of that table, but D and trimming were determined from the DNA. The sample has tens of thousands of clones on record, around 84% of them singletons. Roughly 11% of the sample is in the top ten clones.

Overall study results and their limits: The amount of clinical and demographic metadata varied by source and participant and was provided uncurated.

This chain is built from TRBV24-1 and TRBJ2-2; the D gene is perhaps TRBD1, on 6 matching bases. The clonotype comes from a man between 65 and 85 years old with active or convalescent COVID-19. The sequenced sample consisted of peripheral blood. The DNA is TGTGCCACCAGAACGACAGGAACCGGGGAGCTGTTTTTT. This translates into CATRTTGTGELFF.